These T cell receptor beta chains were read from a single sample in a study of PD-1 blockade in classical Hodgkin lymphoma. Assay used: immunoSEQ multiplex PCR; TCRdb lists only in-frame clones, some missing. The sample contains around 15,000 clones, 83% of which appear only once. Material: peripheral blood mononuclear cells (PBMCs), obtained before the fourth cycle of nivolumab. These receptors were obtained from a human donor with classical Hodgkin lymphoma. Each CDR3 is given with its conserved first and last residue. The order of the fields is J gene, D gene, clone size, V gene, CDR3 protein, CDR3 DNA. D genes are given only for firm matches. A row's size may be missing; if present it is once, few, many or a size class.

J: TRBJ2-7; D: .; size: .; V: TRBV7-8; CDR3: CASSLGSWEQYF; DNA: TGTGCCAGCAGCTTAGGTTCGTGGGAGCAGTACTTC
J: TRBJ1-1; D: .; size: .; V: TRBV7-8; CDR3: CASSLGGGLTEAFF; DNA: TGTGCCAGCAGCTTAGGAGGGGGGCTTACTGAAGCTTTCTTT
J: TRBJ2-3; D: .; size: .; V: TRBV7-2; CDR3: CASSLFGSDADTQYF; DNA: TGTGCCAGCAGCTTATTTGGCAGCGACGCAGATACGCAGTATTTT
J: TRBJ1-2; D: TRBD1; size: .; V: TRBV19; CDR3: CASSIDRGHYGYTF; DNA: TGTGCCAGTAGTATAGACAGGGGGCACTATGGCTACACCTTC
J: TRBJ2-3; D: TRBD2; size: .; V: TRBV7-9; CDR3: CASSHYSGQTDTQYF; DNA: TGTGCCAGCAGTCATTATAGCGGGCAAACAGATACGCAGTATTTT
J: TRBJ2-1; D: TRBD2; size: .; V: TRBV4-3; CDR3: CASSQYTGLAGVRLF; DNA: TGCGCCAGCAGCCAATACACGGGACTAGCGGGGGTTCGGCTCTTC
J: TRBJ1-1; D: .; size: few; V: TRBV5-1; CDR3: CASSLAPEMNTEAFF; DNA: TGCGCCAGCAGCTTGGCGCCCGAAATGAACACTGAAGCTTTCTTT
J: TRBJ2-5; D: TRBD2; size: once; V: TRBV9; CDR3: CASSVFGGAQETQYF; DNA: TGTGCCAGCAGCGTCTTCGGGGGGGCCCAAGAGACCCAGTACTTC
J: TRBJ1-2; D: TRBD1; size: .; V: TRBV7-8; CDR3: CASSSGVQGFYGYTF; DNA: TGTGCCAGCAGCTCTGGGGTACAGGGGTTCTATGGCTACACCTTC
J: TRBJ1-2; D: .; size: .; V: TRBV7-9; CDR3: CASSPSIDLGYGYTF; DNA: TGTGCCAGCAGCCCTTCCATCGATCTTGGCTATGGCTACACCTTC
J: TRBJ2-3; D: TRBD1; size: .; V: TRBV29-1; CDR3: CSGASGTGGPDTQYF; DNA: TGCAGCGGCGCTTCCGGGACAGGGGGGCCAGATACGCAGTATTTT
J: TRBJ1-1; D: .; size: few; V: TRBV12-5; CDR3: CASERSQGNTEAFF; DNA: TGTGCTAGTGAGCGAAGTCAGGGGAACACTGAAGCTTTCTTT
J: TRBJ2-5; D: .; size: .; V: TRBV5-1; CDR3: CASSLEGQETQYF; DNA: TGCGCCAGCAGCTTGGAGGGGCAAGAGACCCAGTACTTC
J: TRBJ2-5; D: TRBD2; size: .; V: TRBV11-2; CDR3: CASSPTRGGLVETQYF; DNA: TGTGCCAGCAGCCCTACCCGGGGGGGACTAGTAGAGACCCAGTACTTC
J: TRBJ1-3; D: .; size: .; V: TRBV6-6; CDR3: CASARTGGSGNTIYF; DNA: TGTGCCAGCGCACGGACGGGCGGCTCTGGAAACACCATATATTTT
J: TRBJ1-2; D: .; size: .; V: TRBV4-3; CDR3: CASSPAVGVTNYGYTF; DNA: TGCGCCAGCAGCCCAGCCGTCGGGGTTACTAACTATGGCTACACCTTC
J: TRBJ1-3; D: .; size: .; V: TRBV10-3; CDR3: CAISSPGVSGNTIYF; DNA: TGTGCCATCAGCTCCCCTGGGGTCTCTGGAAACACCATATATTTT
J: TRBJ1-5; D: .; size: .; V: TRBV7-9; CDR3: CASSFHTTGQPQHF; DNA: TGTGCCAGCAGCTTTCATACGACAGGCCAGCCCCAGCATTTT
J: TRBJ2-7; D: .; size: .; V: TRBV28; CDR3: CASIGQGLSSYEQYF; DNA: TGTGCCAGCATAGGGCAGGGCCTGAGCTCCTACGAGCAGTACTTC
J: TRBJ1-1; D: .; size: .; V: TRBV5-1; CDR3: CASSTNRGLNTEAFF; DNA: TGCGCCAGCAGCACTAATAGGGGTCTGAACACTGAAGCTTTCTTT
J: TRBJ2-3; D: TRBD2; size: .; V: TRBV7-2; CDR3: CASSLASLAGGNDTQYF; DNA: TGTGCCAGCAGCTTAGCGAGCCTAGCGGGGGGGAACGATACGCAGTATTTT
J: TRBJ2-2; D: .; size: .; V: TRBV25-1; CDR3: CASSELGTGELFF; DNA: TGTGCCAGCAGTGAATTAGGGACCGGGGAGCTGTTTTTT
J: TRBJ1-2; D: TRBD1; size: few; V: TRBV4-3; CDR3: CASSHETGRGYTF; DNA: TGCGCCAGCAGCCATGAGACAGGGCGAGGCTACACCTTC
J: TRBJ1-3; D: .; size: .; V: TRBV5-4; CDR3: CASSQNTGSGNTIYF; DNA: TGTGCCAGCAGCCAGAATACAGGCTCTGGAAACACCATATATTTT
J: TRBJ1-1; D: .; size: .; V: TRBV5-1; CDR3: CASSPMAPGTEAFF; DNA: TGCGCCAGCAGCCCCATGGCACCGGGCACTGAAGCTTTCTTT
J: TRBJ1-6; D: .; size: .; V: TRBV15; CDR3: CATSRVGRVGSPLHF; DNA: TGTGCCACCAGCAGAGTAGGGCGGGTGGGTTCACCCCTCCACTTT
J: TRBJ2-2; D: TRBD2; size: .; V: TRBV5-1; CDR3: CASREGTSSRTGELFF; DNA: TGCGCCAGCAGGGAAGGGACTAGTTCGAGGACCGGGGAGCTGTTTTTT
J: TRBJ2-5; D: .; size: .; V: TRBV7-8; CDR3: CASSLVMGSRETQYF; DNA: TGTGCCAGCAGCTTGGTAATGGGCTCCCGGGAGACCCAGTACTTC
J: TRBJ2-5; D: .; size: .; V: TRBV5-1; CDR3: CASSLGDPRGETQYF; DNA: TGCGCCAGCAGCTTGGGGGACCCCCGAGGGGAGACCCAGTACTTC
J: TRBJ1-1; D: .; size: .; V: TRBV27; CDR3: CASSYLQGGTEAFF; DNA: TGTGCCAGCAGTTATCTACAGGGAGGGACTGAAGCTTTCTTT
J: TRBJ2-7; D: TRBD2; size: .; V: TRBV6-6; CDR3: CASRTGTRPYEQYF; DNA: TGTGCCAGCAGAACCGGGACTAGACCCTACGAGCAGTACTTC
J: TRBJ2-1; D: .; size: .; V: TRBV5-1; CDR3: CASSLAGGNYNEQFF; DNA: TGCGCCAGCAGCTTGGCTGGGGGTAACTACAATGAGCAGTTCTTC
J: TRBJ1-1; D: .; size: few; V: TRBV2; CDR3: CASSGSENTEAFF; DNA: TGTGCCAGCAGTGGGTCAGAAAACACTGAAGCTTTCTTT
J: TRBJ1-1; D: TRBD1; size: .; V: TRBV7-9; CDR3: CASSTGANTEAFF; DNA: TGTGCCAGTTCGACAGGGGCGAACACTGAAGCTTTCTTT
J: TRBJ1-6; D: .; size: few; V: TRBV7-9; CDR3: CASSLDRVSSPLHF; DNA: TGTGCCAGCAGCTTAGACAGGGTGAGTTCACCCCTCCACTTT
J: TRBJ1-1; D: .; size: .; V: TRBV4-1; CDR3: CASSHTGLLTEAFF; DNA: TGCGCCAGCAGCCATACAGGGCTTCTCACTGAAGCTTTCTTT
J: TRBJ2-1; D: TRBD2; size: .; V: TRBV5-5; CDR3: CASRFVGAGYSYNEQFF; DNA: TGTGCCAGCAGGTTTGTGGGAGCGGGGTACTCCTACAATGAGCAGTTCTTC
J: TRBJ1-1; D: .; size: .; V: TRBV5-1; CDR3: CASSLGSSNTEAFF; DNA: TGCGCCAGCAGCTTGGGCTCCAGTAACACTGAAGCTTTCTTT
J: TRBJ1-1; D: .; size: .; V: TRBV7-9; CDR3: CASSLEGPTEAFF; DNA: TGTGCCAGCAGCTTAGAAGGGCCAACTGAAGCTTTCTTT
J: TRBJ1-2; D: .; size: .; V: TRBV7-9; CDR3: CASSPSLNYGYTF; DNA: TGTGCCAGCAGCCCCTCTTTGAACTATGGCTACACCTTC
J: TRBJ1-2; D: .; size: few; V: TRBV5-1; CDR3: CASSWGTAEGYTF; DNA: TGCGCCAGCAGCTGGGGGACGGCGGAGGGCTACACCTTC
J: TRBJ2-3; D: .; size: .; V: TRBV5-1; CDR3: CASSEGGQDTQYF; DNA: TGCGCCAGCAGTGAGGGGGGACAAGATACGCAGTATTTT
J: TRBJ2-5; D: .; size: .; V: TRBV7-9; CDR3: CASSLETGLHETQYF; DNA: TGTGCCAGCAGCTTAGAAACAGGTCTGCATGAGACCCAGTACTTC
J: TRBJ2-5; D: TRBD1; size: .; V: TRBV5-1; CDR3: CASSRQGTQETQYF; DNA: TGCGCCAGCAGCAGACAGGGGACCCAAGAGACCCAGTACTTC
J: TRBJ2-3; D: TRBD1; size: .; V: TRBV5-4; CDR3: CASSEQGADTQYF; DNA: TGTGCCAGCAGCGAACAGGGGGCAGATACGCAGTATTTT
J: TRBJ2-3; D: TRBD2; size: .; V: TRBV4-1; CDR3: CASRRVSGGAPDTQYF; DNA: TGCGCCAGCAGGCGTGTTAGCGGGGGGGCCCCAGATACGCAGTATTTT
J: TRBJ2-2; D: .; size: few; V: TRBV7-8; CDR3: CASSLGGTGNTGELFF; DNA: TGTGCCAGCAGCCTGGGGGGGACAGGAAACACCGGGGAGCTGTTTTTT
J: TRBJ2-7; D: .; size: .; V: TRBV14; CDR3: CASSRSGRYEQYF; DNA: TGTGCCAGCAGCAGGTCAGGGAGGTACGAGCAGTACTTC
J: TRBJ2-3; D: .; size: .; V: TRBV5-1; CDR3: CASSQAGQDTQYF; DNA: TGCGCCAGCAGTCAAGCGGGTCAAGATACGCAGTATTTT
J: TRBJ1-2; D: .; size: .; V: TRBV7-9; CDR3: CASSFRGGRHYGYTF; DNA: TGTGCCAGCAGCTTCCGTGGCGGCAGACACTATGGCTACACCTTC
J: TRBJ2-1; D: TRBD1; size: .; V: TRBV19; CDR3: CALLDRGFRNEQFF; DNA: TGTGCCCTACTCGACAGGGGGTTTCGCAATGAGCAGTTCTTC